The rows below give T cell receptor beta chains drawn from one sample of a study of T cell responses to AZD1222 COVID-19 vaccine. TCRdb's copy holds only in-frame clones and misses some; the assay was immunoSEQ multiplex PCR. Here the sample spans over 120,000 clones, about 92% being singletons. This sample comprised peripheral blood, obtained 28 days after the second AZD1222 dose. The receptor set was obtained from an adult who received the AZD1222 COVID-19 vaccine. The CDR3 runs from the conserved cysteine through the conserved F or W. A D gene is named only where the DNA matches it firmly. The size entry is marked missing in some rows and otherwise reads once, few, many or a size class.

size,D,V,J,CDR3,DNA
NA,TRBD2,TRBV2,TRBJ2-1,CASSGSGYNEQFF,TGTGCCAGTAGCGGGAGTGGGTACAATGAGCAGTTCTTC
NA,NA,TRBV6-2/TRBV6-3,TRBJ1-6,CASSYSSGYSYNSPLHF,TGTGCCAGCAGTTACTCATCGGGGTACTCCTATAATTCACCCCTCCACTTT
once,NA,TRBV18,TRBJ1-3,CASSPNRAAGNTIYF,TGTGCCAGCTCACCTAACAGGGCCGCTGGAAACACCATATATTTT
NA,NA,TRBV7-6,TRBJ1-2,CASSFGQGINYGYTF,TGTGCCAGCAGCTTCGGGCAGGGTATCAACTATGGCTACACCTTC
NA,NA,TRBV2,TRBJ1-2,CASSGNQGYYGYTF,TGTGCCAGCAGTGGAAATCAGGGGTACTATGGCTACACCTTC
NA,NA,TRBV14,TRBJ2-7,CASSQGWGGARGQYF,TGTGCCAGCAGCCAAGGATGGGGCGGGGCCCGAGGGCAGTACTTC
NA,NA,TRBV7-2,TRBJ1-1,CASSSTGYTEAFF,TGTGCCAGCAGCTCTACAGGGTACACTGAAGCTTTCTTT
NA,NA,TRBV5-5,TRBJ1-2,CASSLDLGNYGYTF,TGTGCCAGCAGCTTGGATCTGGGAAACTATGGCTACACCTTC
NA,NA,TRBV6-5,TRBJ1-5,CASSAIRNQPQHF,TGTGCCAGCAGCGCCATTCGCAATCAGCCCCAGCATTTT
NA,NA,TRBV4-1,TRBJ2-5,CASRGNTGETQYF,TGCGCCAGCAGAGGGAACACGGGAGAGACCCAGTACTTC
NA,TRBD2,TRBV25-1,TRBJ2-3,CASTGLAETDTQYF,TGTGCCAGCACCGGGCTAGCGGAGACAGATACGCAGTATTTT
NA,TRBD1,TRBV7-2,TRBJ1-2,CASSLHAGTGGAGYTF,TGTGCCAGCAGCTTACACGCCGGGACAGGAGGTGCAGGCTACACCTTC
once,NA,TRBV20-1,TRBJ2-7,CSATTTYEQYF,TGCAGTGCTACAACCACCTACGAGCAGTACTTC
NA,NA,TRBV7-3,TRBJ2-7,CASSLGTMSAYEQYF,TGTGCCAGCAGCCTTGGCACCATGTCAGCCTACGAGCAGTACTTC
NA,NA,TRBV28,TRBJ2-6,CASVSDRLPGANVLTF,TGTGCCAGCGTTTCCGACAGACTCCCTGGGGCCAACGTCCTGACTTTC